The clone carrying this T cell receptor (beta chain) was recorded a few times. Its specificity is unknown. CDR1 is WSHSY and CDR2 is SAAADI in the germline V gene. V shed 8 bases, J shed 8 bases, and the junction held 14 bases outside the gene matches. CDR3 length: 15 amino acids. TCRdb analysed the 5' RACE reads with MiXCR anew, one entry per CDR3 protein. The data hold hundreds of thousands of distinct CDR3 sequences, with around 11% observed a single time. This specimen comes from a study of CD8 T cells in ankylosing spondylitis. Whole-study findings and limits: Ankylosing spondylitis blood appeared to be characterized by a TCR beta motif of several highly homologous variants.

The chain has TRBV10-2 and TRBJ2-1; 8 bases are a match to TRBD2. Sequencing was carried out using blood, either unsorted or a sorted T cell fraction (not recorded which). This clonotype was obtained from a male donor with ankylosing spondylitis. DNA for the CDR3: TGCGCCAGCGGAAGAAGCGGGAGAGGATTCGATGAGCAGTTCTTC. Residues: CASGRSGRGFDEQFF.